The rows below give T cell receptor beta chains drawn from one sample of a study of neurological immune-mediated disorders. TCRdb re-called the 5' RACE reads with MiXCR, one entry per CDR3 protein. The repertoire holds about 18,000 distinct CDR3 sequences, with approximately 14% as singletons. The sample comprised CD4+ T cells from blood. The receptors here all came from a woman aged 55-69 years with HTLV-1-associated myelopathy (HAM/TSP). Both conserved end residues are part of each CDR3.

TRBJ2-3 | TRBV20-1 | CSANLAGGPYEQYFGPGTHTQYF
TRBJ1-1 | TRBV5-5 | CASSLESVQIMNTEAFF
TRBJ2-7 | TRBV15 | CATSRDRGGIYEQYF
TRBJ1-1 | TRBV10-3 | CAIRGSTLRGNTEAFF
TRBJ1-1 | TRBV6-2/TRBV6-3 | CASSYMGWTEAFF
TRBJ2-1 | TRBV20-1 | CSARNRGSDYNEQFF
TRBJ1-6 | TRBV20-1 | CSARDGDRDNSPLHF
TRBJ1-5 | TRBV18 | CASSPNQGGKPKHF
TRBJ1-3 | TRBV7-9 | CASSLAQFLGNTIYF
TRBJ2-5 | TRBV5-1 | CASSGGQREETQYF
TRBJ2-7 | TRBV27 | CASSSIQGRSYEQYF
TRBJ1-1 | TRBV30 | CAWSAQGNTEAFF
TRBJ1-2 | TRBV9 | CASSVAGTGGTGYTF
TRBJ1-2 | TRBV11-3 | CASSSSGQLYGYTF
TRBJ1-2 | TRBV4-3 | CASSQDSTGRNYGYTF
TRBJ2-3 | TRBV9 | CASSPGGASTDTQYF
TRBJ2-2 | TRBV5-1 | CASSTRTGGIAGELFF
TRBJ2-7 | TRBV24-1 | CATSPTNSAYEQYF
TRBJ1-3 | TRBV12-3/TRBV12-4 | CASRDSGNTIYF
TRBJ1-1 | TRBV7-2 | CASSLGEVAFF
TRBJ2-2 | TRBV12-3/TRBV12-4 | CASSFGNLGELFF
TRBJ2-6 | TRBV5-1 | CASRPGQGESGANVLTF
TRBJ1-5 | TRBV6-1 | CASSESSPQHF
TRBJ2-3 | TRBV24-1 | CATSDAAFTDTQYF
TRBJ1-5 | TRBV12-3/TRBV12-4 | CASRGTGFNQPQHF
TRBJ1-2 | TRBV20-1 | CSAKRTGPGYTF
TRBJ1-1 | TRBV20-1 | CSATQAGTEAFF
TRBJ2-1 | TRBV18 | CASSPYDEQFF
TRBJ1-5 | TRBV19 | CASSPRQGLEAQHF
TRBJ2-1 | TRBV20-1 | CSARWGDNEQFF
TRBJ2-3 | TRBV7-9 | CASSFYICSASLSGGDTQYF
TRBJ2-1 | TRBV5-1 | CATGQGINNEQFF
TRBJ2-1 | TRBV10-1 | CASSDPGLAGSTYNEQFF